This T cell receptor beta chain derives from a study of T-cell memory formation after mild COVID-19. In germline, CDR1 is SGHTA, CDR2 FQGTGA. The ends lost 5 bases at V and 8 bases at J; junction bases unmatched: 9. CDR3 length: 16 amino acids. TCRdb itself ran the 5' RACE reads through MiXCR, one entry per CDR3 protein. The table records 300,000 to 350,000 distinct CDR3 sequences, roughly an eighth of them present only once. Sequencing was done on a sample of PBMCs or a T cell subset sorted from them (not recorded which). This clonotype originated in a young man who had mild COVID-19 (a few samples of this study predate the infection). Cell type and time point are not known. This chain connects TRBV7-3 to TRBJ2-1; TRBD2 aligns across 13 bases. This chain's CDR3 is CASSGLTSGGAHEQFF. The CDR3 DNA is TGTGCCAGCAGCGGGCTCACTAGCGGGGGGGCCCATGAGCAGTTCTTC.